Below, 31 T cell receptor beta chains from the same sample are listed, as sequenced in a study of CD8 T cells in Susac syndrome. The RNA input was roughly 0.45 to 1 ug, and it was reverse transcribed with random hexamers. MiXCR, run by TCRdb on the immunoSEQ multiplex PCR reads, gives a single entry per CDR3 protein. This table has under 200,000 distinct CDR3 sequences, approximately 95% appearing once. Sequenced material: CD8+ T cells from PBMCs. All receptors come from a human donor with multiple sclerosis.

The chain carries TRBV15 and TRBJ2-3; perhaps TRBD2 as D (6 bases). Germline CDR1 and CDR2: LNHNV and YYDKDF (reference sequence). The CDR3 consists of 15 residues. Deletions cut 4 bases from V and 2 bases from J, with 13 bases between. The chain's CDR3 is CATSITTGVTDTQYF. The CDR3 nucleotides read TGTGCCACCAGCATAACAACGGGGGTCACAGATACGCAGTATTTT.

The chain carries TRBV15 and TRBJ2-3, with TRBD1 matching 9 bases. The CDR3 has 16 amino acids. Per the germline V gene, CDR1 is LNHNV and CDR2 is YYDKDF (reference sequence). J lost 4 bases, V lost 4 bases, and 9 bases had no gene match. The CDR3 DNA is TGTGCCACCAGCACCTCGACAGGGGGAATATCAGATACGCAGTATTTT. Translating it yields CATSTSTGGISDTQYF.

This clonotype was seen only once. The genes are TRBV28 and TRBJ1-1; TRBD1 agrees at 10 bases. The CDR3 spans 16 residues. CDR1 and CDR2 from the germline V gene are MDHEN and SYDVKM. Trimming removed 1 base from V and 4 bases from J; junction bases left unmatched: 6. CDR3 sequence (DNA): TGTGCCAGCAGTTTATCTCCGGGACAGGGGAGCACTGAAGCTTTCTTT. This translates into CASSLSPGQGSTEAFF.

In its sample, this clonotype was seen once. The CDR3 DNA sequence: TGTGCCAGCACTGCTAGCGGGGCCTCCACAGATACGCAGTATTTT. The encoded protein is CASTASGASTDTQYF. The chain employs TRBV14 and TRBJ2-3, with 9 nucleotides matching TRBD2. With V trimmed by 7 bases and J by 2 bases, 7 bases remained unmatched. Germline V gene data show CDR1 as SGHDN and CDR2 as FVKESK. This CDR3 is 15 amino acids long.

The chain couples TRBV23-1 to TRBJ2-7; D tentatively reads TRBD1 or TRBD2 (5 bases each). TRBV23-1 is an ORF, with its function uncertain. The CDR3 covers 14 residues. With 9 bases removed from V and 2 bases from J, the gap between germline ends came to 17 bases. The CDR3 sequence is CASPRGTSPYEQYF. The CDR3 DNA reads TGCGCCAGTCCTAGAGGGACGTCTCCCTACGAGCAGTACTTC.

This chain connects TRBV29-1 to TRBJ2-1; 9 nucleotides match TRBD1. Germline V CDR1 and CDR2: SQVTM, ANQGSEA. CDR3 length: 17 residues. V shed 0 bases and J 1 base; nucleotides not matched to a gene: 7. Here the CDR3 reads CSVEDPGGTGSYNEQFF. CDR3 nucleotide sequence: TGCAGCGTTGAAGATCCCGGCGGGACAGGGTCCTACAATGAGCAGTTCTTC.

This clonotype has only one observation. The chain recombines TRBV27 with TRBJ2-6; tentative D call: TRBD1 (6 bases). The V gene's germline CDR1 is MNHEY and CDR2 SMNVEV (reference sequence). The CDR3 length is 17 residues. Trimming pared 5 bases from V and 0 bases from J, leaving 14 bases between. The CDR3: CASSTWTASSGANVLTF. DNA of the CDR3: TGTGCCAGCAGTACGTGGACAGCGAGCTCTGGGGCCAACGTCCTGACTTTC.

The chain is built from TRBV5-6 and TRBJ2-7; the D gene is possibly TRBD1 (5 bases). Trimming took off 3 bases at V and 5 bases at J, with 9 bases between the two ends. This CDR3 has 12 amino acids. The germline V gene has CDR1 SGHDT and CDR2 YYEEEE. The CDR3 loop reads CASSSGYHEQYF. The CDR3, as DNA: TGTGCCAGCAGCTCAGGGTACCACGAGCAGTACTTC.

The chain recombines TRBV5-6 with TRBJ1-2; possibly TRBD1 for D (6 bases). This CDR3 spans 14 amino acids. V lost 3 bases and J lost 2, with 11 bases in between. The germline CDR1 and CDR2 sequences are SGHDT and YYEEEE. The chain's CDR3 is CASSSTTGNYGYTF. The CDR3 nucleotides read TGTGCCAGCAGCTCGACGACAGGAAACTATGGCTACACCTTC.

This chain joins TRBV5-4 and TRBJ2-1; D is possibly TRBD2 (5 bases). V shed 2 bases and J shed 6 bases, with 6 bases lying between them. Germline-derived CDR1 and CDR2 are SGHNT and YYREEE (reference sequence). The length of the CDR3 is 12 residues. In DNA, the CDR3 is TGTGCCAGCAGCTTCCTAGCCAATGAGCAGTTCTTC. Translating it yields CASSFLANEQFF.

The chain links TRBV4-1 to TRBJ1-2; TRBD1 matches 7 bases. Germline trimming cut 1 base from V and 4 bases from J; bases unmatched to any gene: 6. Germline lookup yields CDR1 MGHRA and CDR2 YSYEKL. The CDR3 is 15 amino acids. The CDR3 loop reads CASSQVTGVGYGYTF. The CDR3 DNA is TGCGCCAGCAGCCAAGTTACAGGGGTCGGCTATGGCTACACCTTC.

The chain has TRBV13 and TRBJ2-2, with a tentative D call TRBD2 (5 bases). This CDR3 region has 14 residues. Germline V gene data show CDR1 as PRHDT and CDR2 as FYEKMQ (reference sequence). Trimming stripped 5 bases from V and 6 bases from J, with 13 bases between. The CDR3 loop is CASSLPLEPGELFF. Here the CDR3 DNA reads TGTGCCAGCAGCCTACCACTAGAACCCGGGGAGCTGTTTTTT.

The chain joins TRBV29-1 to TRBJ2-7; perhaps TRBD2 as D (6 bases). Germline V lookup: CDR1 SQVTM, CDR2 ANQGSEA. Deletions cut 4 bases from V and 6 bases from J, with 13 bases between. The CDR3 length is 12 residues. The CDR3 region is CSVVAQGGEQYF. As DNA, the CDR3 is TGCAGCGTTGTAGCCCAGGGAGGCGAGCAGTACTTC.

This clonotype has just one count. The chain joins TRBV28 to TRBJ2-1; the D gene could be TRBD1 or TRBD2 (5 bases each). The V gene lost 6 bases and the J gene lost 4 bases, with 10 bases spanning the gap. The CDR3 totals 13 residues. Per germline, CDR1 MDHEN and CDR2 SYDVKM. CDR3 DNA sequence: TGTGCCAGCAGGCGAGAGGGGTACAATGAGCAGTTCTTC. Encoded protein: CASRREGYNEQFF.

This clonotype was found once. CDR3 residues: CASSARPRTEAFF. CDR3 nucleotides: TGTGCCAGCAGCGCCCGACCGAGAACTGAAGCTTTCTTT. This chain joins TRBV7-9 and TRBJ1-1; no clear D gene. The V end lost 5 bases, the J end lost 5 bases, and 12 bases lay between the germline ends. Germline values: CDR1 SEHNR, CDR2 FQNEAQ (reference sequence). The CDR3 sequence is 13 residues long. Variable domain in full (rest from reference TRBV7-9 and TRBJ1-1): DTGVSQNPRHKITKRGQNVTFRCDPISEHNRLYWYRQTLGQGPEFLTYFQNEAQLEKSRLLSDRFSAERPKGSFSTLEIQRTEQGDSAMYLCASSARPRTEAFFGQGTRLTVV.

This clonotype has only a few counts. This sequence joins TRBV3-1 and TRBJ2-7, with D unclear. The germline V gene encodes CDR1 LGHDT and CDR2 YNNKEL (reference sequence). Trimming shortened V by 0 bases and J by 3 bases, and 3 bases separated the two germline ends. This CDR3 has 12 amino acids. For the CDR3, the DNA is TGTGCCAGCAGCCAAGATATCTACGAGCAGTACTTC. This codes for CASSQDIYEQYF.

J is TRBJ2-7 and V is TRBV6-5; D call uncertain. Germline V gene lookup returns CDR1 MNHEY and CDR2 SVGAGI. V was trimmed by 6 bases and J by 4 bases, leaving 16 bases between them. The CDR3 has 14 residues. The CDR3 spells CASSPAREAYEQYF. The DNA of the CDR3 is TGTGCCAGCAGCCCCGCTAGAGAGGCTTACGAGCAGTACTTC.

The chain combines TRBV30 with TRBJ2-6, with 8 bases lining up with TRBD2. Per the germline V gene, CDR1 is GTSNPN and CDR2 is SVGIG (reference sequence). J gave up 0 bases and V 1 base, and 2 bases lay outside the gene matches. The CDR3 has 16 residues. CDR3 protein: CAWSGAGGSGANVLTF. The CDR3, as DNA: TGTGCCTGGAGTGGGGCGGGAGGCTCTGGGGCCAACGTCCTGACTTTC. Filled out from reference TRBV30 and TRBJ2-6, the complete variable domain reads SQTIHQWPATLVQPVGSPLSLECTVEGTSNPNLYWYRQAAGRGLQLLFYSVGIGQISSEVPQNLSASRPQDRQFILSSKKLLLSDSGFYLCAWSGAGGSGANVLTFGAGSRLTVL.

V and J are TRBV27 and TRBJ2-1, with D unclear. The CDR3 spans 15 residues. V lost 6 bases and J lost 5, with 17 bases in between. Germline values: CDR1 MNHEY, CDR2 SMNVEV (reference sequence). The CDR3 reads CASSPDTSGHNEQFF. Here the CDR3 DNA reads TGTGCCAGCAGCCCCGACACTTCGGGCCACAATGAGCAGTTCTTC.

This chain joins TRBV24-1 and TRBJ1-2, with TRBD1 identical over 8 bases. This CDR3 contains 13 residues. V lost 3 bases to trimming and J lost 9 bases; unmatched junction nucleotides: 5. In germline, CDR1 is KGHDR, CDR2 SFDVKD. In DNA form, the CDR3 reads TGTGCCACCAGTGATGGGCAGGGGGCACGCTACACCTTC. Its translation: CATSDGQGARYTF.

The chain is built from TRBV6-4 and TRBJ2-5; D is unclear. V dropped 9 bases and J dropped 5 bases, with 13 bases sitting between them. This CDR3 has 12 amino acids. CDR1 and CDR2 (germline): MRHNA, SNTAGT. This chain's CDR3 is CARILLEETQYF. CDR3 nucleotides: TGTGCCAGAATACTTCTGGAGGAGACCCAGTACTTC.

The gene calls are TRBV15 and TRBJ2-7, with 9 bases fitting TRBD2. This CDR3 is 14 amino acids long. V trimming: 6 bases; J trimming: 4 bases; junction bases outside the gene matches: 7. Germline-derived CDR1 and CDR2 are LNHNV and YYDKDF (reference sequence). The CDR3 is CATRAGGTEYEQYF. Here the CDR3 DNA reads TGTGCCACCAGAGCGGGAGGCACAGAATACGAGCAGTACTTC. Full variable domain (outside the CDR3, taken from reference TRBV15 and TRBJ2-7): DAMVIQNPRYQVTQFGKPVTLSCSQTLNHNVMYWYQQKSSQAPKLLFHYYDKDFNNEADTPDNFQSRRPNTSFCFLDIRSPGLGDTAMYLCATRAGGTEYEQYFGPGTRLTVT.

The chain links TRBV29-1 to TRBJ1-2; D uncertain. The CDR3 consists of 13 residues. Per the germline V gene, CDR1 is SQVTM and CDR2 is ANQGSEA. Trimming shortened V by 3 bases and J by 1 base, and 9 bases separated the two germline ends. CDR3 residues: CSVEGGYNYGYTF. CDR3 nucleotide sequence: TGCAGCGTTGAGGGCGGATATAACTATGGCTACACCTTC.

The chain has TRBV28 and TRBJ2-7, with D tentatively TRBD1 (6 bases). The CDR3 loop spans 15 amino acids. Germline V CDR1 and CDR2: MDHEN, SYDVKM. Deletions cut 2 bases from V and 6 bases from J, with 17 bases between. The CDR3 DNA is TGTGCCAGCAGTTTAGCAGGGGAAATGGGTCGCGAGCAGTACTTC. Protein sequence: CASSLAGEMGREQYF.

CDR3 sequence: CASSQTGQGAGELFF. In DNA form, the CDR3 reads TGCGCCAGCAGCCAAACTGGACAGGGGGCCGGGGAGCTGTTTTTT. This rearrangement joins TRBV4-1 to TRBJ2-2; 10 bases are shared with TRBD1. Germline CDR1 reads MGHRA; CDR2 reads YSYEKL. The ends lost 2 bases at V and 6 bases at J; junction bases unmatched: 3. CDR3 length equals 15 residues.

The J gene is TRBJ2-7, the V gene TRBV20-1; D is possibly TRBD1 (6 bases). Trimming stripped 0 bases from V and 6 bases from J, with 15 bases between. The CDR3 is 14 amino acids. The germline CDR1 and CDR2 sequences are DFQATT and SNEGSKA (reference sequence). The CDR3 DNA is TGCAGTGCTAGAGATCTGGTGGGGGCCTTCGAGCAGTACTTC. Amino acids: CSARDLVGAFEQYF.

The V and J genes are TRBV28 and TRBJ2-1, with a possible D match to TRBD2 (5 bases). Between the trimmed V and J ends, which lost 8 bases and 2 bases, there was a span of 13 bases. There are 14 residues in the CDR3. The germline V gene has CDR1 MDHEN and CDR2 SYDVKM. The CDR3 coding sequence is TGTGCCAGCGGGTCGGGGTGGGCCTACAATGAGCAGTTCTTC. Amino acids: CASGSGWAYNEQFF.

V is TRBV5-1 and J is TRBJ2-3; 9 bases fit TRBD2. The CDR3 sequence is 16 residues long. Looked up from germline, CDR1 is SGHRS and CDR2 is YFSETQ. V dropped 4 bases and J dropped 2; count of bases not matched to a gene: 8. CDR3 nucleotides: TGCGCCAGCAGCCCCGAGGAGCGGGGGGTCACAGATACGCAGTATTTT. Amino acid sequence: CASSPEERGVTDTQYF.

The chain recombines TRBV12-5 with TRBJ2-7; 8 bases agree with TRBD1. This CDR3 contains 17 residues. CDR1 and CDR2 (germline): LGHNT, FRNRAP. V was pared by 5 bases and J by 2 bases, with 14 bases of the junction left unmatched. CDR3 sequence (DNA): TGTGCTAGTGGTCCGACTTTGACAGGGGACCCCACCTACGAGCAGTACTTC. Residues: CASGPTLTGDPTYEQYF.

The chain recombines TRBV5-1 with TRBJ1-2, with TRBD1 matching 7 bases. The CDR3 extends over 15 amino acids. V lost 2 bases to trimming and J lost 0 bases; unmatched junction nucleotides: 4. Germline CDR1 is SGHRS and CDR2 is YFSETQ. DNA for the CDR3: TGCGCCAGCAGCTTCCGGACAGGAACTAACTATGGCTACACCTTC. This codes for CASSFRTGTNYGYTF.

This clonotype has a single count. The chain recombines TRBV20-1 with TRBJ1-5; D ambiguous. The germline V and J ends were trimmed by 3 bases and 4 bases, with 13 bases remaining between them. The CDR3 consists of 14 residues. Germline assignment: CDR1 DFQATT and CDR2 SNEGSKA (reference sequence). CDR3 sequence: CSASGRGRNQPQHF. DNA for the CDR3: TGCAGTGCTAGCGGCAGAGGCCGGAATCAGCCCCAGCATTTT.